This paragraph reports one T cell receptor beta chain. No antigen is known for it. The data are from a study of cytomegalovirus exposure and HLA in healthy donors. Overall study: The roughly 120 validation repertoires matched the roughly 700 first-cohort repertoires in platform, a later analysis reported.

Findings of the study overall: Specificity for CMV antigens was confirmed in vitro for a few of the CMV-associated chains. Most TCR sequences proved rare, with some public TCRs found in many donors.

V was clipped by 1 base and J by 2 bases, with 8 bases between them. The CDR3 sequence is 14 residues long. Germline CDR1 reads SGDLS; CDR2 reads YYNGEE. Profiled with immunoSEQ multiplex PCR; TCRdb holds only in-frame clones, not every one. The repertoire includes about 130,000 clones, roughly 89% of them detected once, and 1% to 1.5% sits in the top ten. The chain couples TRBV9 to TRBJ2-3, with a tentative D call TRBD1 (6 bases). This sequence was found in a woman younger than 30 in good health and CMV-seronegative. Sequencing input: PBMCs. The DNA for the CDR3 is TGTGCCAGCAGCGTAAGGGGGATCACAGATACGCAGTATTTT. Its translation is CASSVRGITDTQYF.